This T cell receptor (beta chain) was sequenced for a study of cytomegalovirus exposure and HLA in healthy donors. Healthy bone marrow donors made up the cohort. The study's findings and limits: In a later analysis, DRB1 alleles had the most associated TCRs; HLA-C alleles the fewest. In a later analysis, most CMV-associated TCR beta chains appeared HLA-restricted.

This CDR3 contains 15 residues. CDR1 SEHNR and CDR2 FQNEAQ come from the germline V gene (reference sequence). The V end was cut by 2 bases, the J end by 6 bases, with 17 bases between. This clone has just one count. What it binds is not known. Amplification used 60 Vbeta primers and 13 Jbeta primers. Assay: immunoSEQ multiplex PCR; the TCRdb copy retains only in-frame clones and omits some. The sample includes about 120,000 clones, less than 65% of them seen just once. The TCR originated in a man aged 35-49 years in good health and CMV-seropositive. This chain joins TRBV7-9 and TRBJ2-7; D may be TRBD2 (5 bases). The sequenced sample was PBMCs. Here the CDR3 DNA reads TGTGCCAGCAGCTTAAGAGGGTACAATGGCGGCGAGCAGTACTTC. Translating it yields CASSLRGYNGGEQYF.